This TCR beta chain was captured by sequencing in a study of T-cell reconstitution after alpha-beta-depleted transplantation in children. The CDR3 has 14 residues. V was shortened by 8 bases and J by 0 bases, with 16 bases between the two germline ends. The germline V gene encodes CDR1 DFQATT and CDR2 SNEGSKA (reference sequence). Unique molecular identifiers were built into the TCRbeta library. TCRdb re-called the PCR reads through MiXCR, storing one row per CDR3 protein. The table lists fewer than 550,000 distinct CDR3 sequences, about 11% of them singletons, with around 2% in the top ten. This clonotype was seen many times. Its antigen remains unidentified. General study findings and limits: Where some patients showed high TCRbeta diversity at day 60, it came from recipient T cells and thymic progenitors that had survived. After transplant, at about two months, alpha-beta T cells were reportedly derived from several hundred expanded graft clones.

The chain links TRBV20-1 to TRBJ1-1, with D possibly being TRBD1 (6 bases). Sample: PBMCs, taken before TCRalphabeta/CD19-depleted stem cell transplant. The receptor comes from a child aged 2 to 15 with inherited bone marrow failure, due to receive a stem cell transplant. The CDR3 loop is CSQKGGPLNTEAFF. The CDR3 nucleotides read TGCAGTCAGAAGGGGGGTCCCCTGAACACTGAAGCTTTCTTT.